This entry lists 27 T cell receptor beta chains sequenced from one sample in a study of radiotherapy plus CTLA-4 blockade in lung cancer. TCRdb's table, derived via immunoSEQ multiplex PCR, lists solely in-frame clones and lacks some. Of 90,000 to 95,000 clones listed, about 80% are singletons. This specimen consisted of peripheral blood, obtained from a patient treated with radiotherapy plus ipilimumab. The receptors shown here come from a human donor with non-small cell lung cancer who had stable disease on radiotherapy plus ipilimumab.

This clone was seen only once. V and J are TRBV28 and TRBJ1-3, with no clear D. Between the trimmed V and J ends, which lost 2 bases and 0 bases, there was a span of 14 bases. This CDR3 is 17 amino acids long. Germline CDR1 and CDR2: MDHEN and SYDVKM. The DNA of the CDR3 is TGTGCCAGCAGTTTAGTCCTGGTTGGATTCTCTGGAAACACCATATATTTT. Its protein is CASSLVLVGFSGNTIYF.

This chain joins TRBV18 and TRBJ2-3; D is perhaps TRBD1 or TRBD2 (5 bases each). V was shortened by 6 bases and J by 2 bases, with 15 bases between the two germline ends. CDR1 and CDR2 from the germline V gene are KGHSH and LQKENI. The CDR3 extends over 15 amino acids. The CDR3 loop reads CASSPGSGSTDTQYF. The CDR3 coding sequence is TGTGCCAGCTCTCCAGGGAGCGGTTCCACAGATACGCAGTATTTT.

This clone was recorded a few times. This rearrangement joins TRBV6-1 to TRBJ1-5; 7 nucleotides agree with TRBD1. Germline CDR1 MNHNS, CDR2 SASEGT. Unmatched junction bases numbered 4, after V lost 4 bases and J lost 4 bases. The CDR3 has 14 amino acids. The CDR3 sequence: CASSGQGSNQPQHF. CDR3 in DNA: TGTGCCAGCAGTGGACAGGGCAGTAATCAGCCCCAGCATTTT.

In its sample, this clone was seen a few times. The chain links TRBV30 to TRBJ2-5; no clear D. Germline V gene lookup returns CDR1 GTSNPN and CDR2 SVGIG (reference sequence). V lost 2 bases and J lost 8, with 15 bases in between. The CDR3 runs to 13 residues. The CDR3 DNA is TGTGCCTGGAGTCGACCGCCCCAAGTCACCCAGTACTTC. It yields the protein CAWSRPPQVTQYF.

The gene calls are TRBV28 and TRBJ2-1; 7 nucleotides agree with TRBD2. V gave up 4 bases and J gave up 8 bases; unmatched junction bases: 2. This CDR3 is 12 amino acids long. Germline V gene lookup returns CDR1 MDHEN and CDR2 SYDVKM. The chain's CDR3 is CASSWGGDEQFF. CDR3 DNA sequence: TGTGCCAGCAGTTGGGGGGGGGATGAGCAGTTCTTC.

The genes are TRBV5-1 and TRBJ1-6; TRBD1 is a possible D gene (6 bases). V lost 2 bases and J 7 bases, leaving 13 bases between the germline ends. Germline values: CDR1 SGHRS, CDR2 YFSETQ. The CDR3 length is 15 residues. CDR3 nucleotide sequence: TGCGCCAGCAGCTTACAGGGAACACTGAATTCACCCCTCCACTTT. Translating gives CASSLQGTLNSPLHF.

The chain links TRBV28 to TRBJ1-5; unclear D gene. V was clipped by 0 bases and J by 1 base, with 10 bases between them. Germline loops: CDR1 MDHEN, CDR2 SYDVKM. The CDR3 loop spans 16 amino acids. The CDR3 nucleotides read TGTGCCAGCAGTTTATGGGGAAGAGAGAGCAATCAGCCCCAGCATTTT. Residues: CASSLWGRESNQPQHF.

CDR3 sequence reads: CAIKASTDTQYF. The CDR3 DNA reads as TGTGCCATCAAAGCTAGCACAGATACGCAGTATTTT. This chain uses TRBV10-3 with TRBJ2-3; D is ambiguous. Trimming left V 7 bases short and J 0 bases short, with 5 bases between. Germline V gene sequence: CDR1 ENHRY, CDR2 SYGVKD. This CDR3 is 12 amino acids long.

The V gene is TRBV7-2, the J gene TRBJ1-2; unclear D gene. Germline loops: CDR1 SGHTA, CDR2 FQGNSA. Trimming left V 4 bases short and J 5 bases short, with 5 bases between. This CDR3 has 11 residues. DNA for the CDR3: TGTGCCAGCAGCTCGGGGTATGGCTACACCTTC. Residues: CASSSGYGYTF.

Here the CDR3 reads CASSPGGANTGELFF. As DNA, the CDR3 is TGTGCCAGCAGTCCCGGGGGAGCGAACACCGGGGAGCTGTTTTTT. The rearrangement joins TRBV6-1 to TRBJ2-2, with D tentatively TRBD2 (6 bases). The germline V gene encodes CDR1 MNHNS and CDR2 SASEGT. This CDR3 comprises 15 residues. Trimming took 5 bases from V and 0 from J, leaving 10 bases between them.

V and J are TRBV6-4 and TRBJ2-1, with D perhaps TRBD1 or TRBD2 (6 bases each). The CDR3 is 13 residues long. Per germline, CDR1 MRHNA and CDR2 SNTAGT. The ends were cut back, 5 bases at V and 7 bases at J, with 12 bases in the middle. The CDR3 sequence is CASSTQGGNEQFF. CDR3 in DNA: TGTGCCAGCAGTACACAAGGGGGGAATGAGCAGTTCTTC.

The chain uses TRBV6-5 and TRBJ2-1; 8 bases agree with TRBD2. Germline V gives CDR1 MNHEY, CDR2 SVGAGI. This CDR3 comprises 14 residues. V lost 7 bases, J lost 4 bases, and 6 bases stayed unmatched. CDR3 protein: CASTSIAGYNEQFF. CDR3 in DNA: TGTGCCAGCACCTCAATAGCGGGGTACAATGAGCAGTTCTTC.

Details on this clone: One junction end does not reproduce the germline sequence, and a read error may be involved. V gene TRBV2 combines with J gene TRBJ2-7; possibly TRBD1 for D (7 bases). The CDR3 spans 16 residues. The germline CDR1 and CDR2 sequences are SNHLY and FYNNEI. The CDR3 nucleotides are TGTGCCACCAGTGATCGAGCCTTCAGGGGGGCGCACGAGCAGTACTTC. It yields the protein CATSDRAFRGAHEQYF.

The CDR3 here is CASSLGVGALETQYF. CDR3 nucleotides: TGTGCCAGCAGCTTAGGGGTGGGAGCGCTTGAGACCCAGTACTTC. This rearrangement joins TRBV7-8 to TRBJ2-5; D is perhaps TRBD2 (5 bases). The CDR3 is made up of 15 amino acids. Germline CDR1 is SGHVS and CDR2 is FQNEAQ. V was cut by 1 base and J by 5 bases, with 14 bases left in between. Full variable domain (remainder filled in from reference TRBV7-8 and TRBJ2-5): GAGVSQSPRYKVAKRGQDVALRCDPISGHVSLFWYQQALGQGPEFLTYFQNEAQLDKSGLPSDRFFAERPEGSVSTLKIQRTQQEDSAVYLCASSLGVGALETQYFGPGTRLLVL.

This chain joins TRBV10-3 and TRBJ1-5; weak D call: TRBD1 (5 bases). Germline values: CDR1 ENHRY, CDR2 SYGVKD. This CDR3 has 15 amino acids. With 6 bases removed from V and 0 bases from J, the gap between germline ends came to 12 bases. The CDR3 DNA follows: TGTGCCATCAGGTCCGGGACCGATAGCAATCAGCCCCAGCATTTT. Protein sequence: CAIRSGTDSNQPQHF.

The genes are TRBV9 and TRBJ2-3, with D possibly TRBD1 on 6 matching bases. This CDR3 is 16 amino acids long. The V end lost 3 bases, the J end lost 0 bases, and 14 bases lay between the germline ends. CDR1 is SGDLS and CDR2 is YYNGEE in the germline V gene. DNA for the CDR3: TGTGCCAGCAGCGCTAGCTTGACAGGCAGCACAGATACGCAGTATTTT. Its translation: CASSASLTGSTDTQYF. The whole variable domain, remainder taken from reference TRBV9 and TRBJ2-3, is DSGVTQTPKHLITATGQRVTLRCSPRSGDLSVYWYQQSLDQGLQFLIQYYNGEERAKGNILERFSAQQFPDLHSELNLSSLELGDSALYFCASSASLTGSTDTQYFGPGTRLTVL.

The chain joins TRBV4-2 to TRBJ2-7; possibly TRBD2 for D (6 bases). The V end lost 3 bases, the J end lost 3 bases, and 15 bases lay between the germline ends. Germline CDR1 is LGHNA and CDR2 is YNFKEQ. The CDR3 spans 15 residues. CDR3 in DNA: TGTGCCAGCAGCCAGTATCTTGGACTATACTACGAGCAGTACTTC. It encodes CASSQYLGLYYEQYF.

This rearrangement joins TRBV18 to TRBJ2-5; D is unclear. The germline V gene has CDR1 KGHSH and CDR2 LQKENI. V shed 3 bases and J shed 4 bases, with 9 bases lying between them. This CDR3 region has 13 residues. The CDR3 here is CASSPGRGETQYF. Written as DNA, the CDR3 is TGTGCCAGCTCACCGGGCCGCGGAGAGACCCAGTACTTC.

This clone was seen only a few times. The gene calls are TRBV5-1 and TRBJ2-7, with 8 bases fitting TRBD2. The ends lost 1 base at V and 4 bases at J; junction bases unmatched: 10. Germline-derived CDR1 and CDR2 are SGHRS and YFSETQ. The length of the CDR3 is 16 residues. CDR3 in amino acids: CASSLMVAGGLYEQYF. DNA of the CDR3: TGCGCCAGCAGCTTGATGGTCGCGGGGGGCCTTTACGAGCAGTACTTC.

The rearrangement joins TRBV7-9 to TRBJ2-7, with D possibly being TRBD1 (5 bases). CDR1 SEHNR and CDR2 FQNEAQ come from the germline V gene (reference sequence). The V end was cut by 5 bases, the J end by 0 bases, with 17 bases between. There are 16 residues in the CDR3. The CDR3 sequence: CASSPRQPSSSYEQYF. In nucleotides, the CDR3 is TGTGCCAGCAGCCCGAGACAGCCCTCGAGCTCCTACGAGCAGTACTTC. Full variable domain (rest looked up from reference TRBV7-9 and TRBJ2-7): DTGVSQNPRHKITKRGQNVTFRCDPISEHNRLYWYRQTLGQGPEFLTYFQNEAQLEKSRLLSDRFSAERPKGSFSTLEIQRTEQGDSAMYLCASSPRQPSSSYEQYFGPGTRLTVT.

V and J are TRBV10-2 and TRBJ2-7; D may be TRBD2 (6 bases). Germline V gene sequence: CDR1 WSHSY, CDR2 SAAADI. V was clipped by 8 bases and J by 1 base, with 12 bases between them. The CDR3 runs to 13 residues. Here the CDR3 reads CASAGSWSYEQYF. CDR3 DNA: TGCGCCAGCGCGGGATCTTGGTCCTACGAGCAGTACTTC.

Of note for this clone: Additional DNA sequences in this sample encode the identical CDR3. J is TRBJ2-3 and V is TRBV4-2; 9 positions match TRBD2. CDR3 length equals 15 residues. From germline, CDR1 is LGHNA and CDR2 YNFKEQ. Unmatched junction bases numbered 7, after V lost 4 bases and J lost 5 bases. As DNA, the CDR3 is TGTGCCAGCAGCCCCCGGGCGGGGGGGGGAGATACGCAGTATTTT. This sequence encodes CASSPRAGGGDTQYF.

This chain joins TRBV4-2 and TRBJ1-2; a weak D match, TRBD1 (5 bases). The CDR3 spans 15 residues. Trimming stripped 6 bases from V and 3 bases from J, with 17 bases between. Germline V gives CDR1 LGHNA, CDR2 YNFKEQ. DNA of the CDR3: TGTGCCAGCAGGCGACTGGGGGGGAGGGACTATGGCTACACCTTC. Protein: CASRRLGGRDYGYTF.

This clone was seen a few times. The chain combines TRBV5-1 with TRBJ1-6, with 7 bases lining up with TRBD1. Germline V lookup: CDR1 SGHRS, CDR2 YFSETQ. CDR3 length: 15 amino acids. V was pared by 1 base and J by 7 bases, with 5 bases of the junction left unmatched. DNA of the CDR3: TGCGCCAGCAGCTTGACCCCGGGACAGAATTCACCCCTCCACTTT. The encoded protein is CASSLTPGQNSPLHF.

The chain has TRBV21-1 and TRBJ2-1; the table's D call, TRBD2, has no DNA check behind it. TRBV21-1 is given as a pseudogene. The CDR3 consists of 17 residues. DNA for the CDR3: TGTGCCAGCACCCTCGGGTGCGGGCGGAGCTCCTACAATGAGCAGTTCTTC. This sequence encodes CASTLGCGRSSYNEQFF.

This clone was seen more than once but under ten times. V is TRBV29-1 and J is TRBJ2-1; D may be TRBD1 (6 bases). Trimming shortened V by 6 bases and J by 0 bases, and 12 bases separated the two germline ends. Per germline, CDR1 SQVTM and CDR2 ANQGSEA. CDR3 length equals 14 residues. In nucleotides, the CDR3 is TGCAGCGTCGCCGGGACACCCTCCTACAATGAGCAGTTCTTC. Translating gives CSVAGTPSYNEQFF.

The chain links TRBV11-1 to TRBJ1-1, with a weak D call TRBD1 (5 bases). Between the trimmed V and J ends, which lost 5 bases and 7 bases, there was a span of 14 bases. The germline V gene encodes CDR1 SGHAT and CDR2 FQDESV (reference sequence). CDR3 length equals 13 residues. In DNA, the CDR3 is TGTGCCAGCAGCCCCCGGACAAGCTTTGAAGCTTTCTTT. It encodes CASSPRTSFEAFF.